Presented here are 27 T cell receptor beta chains from one specimen sequenced in a study of control samples from healthy donors and cancer patients. Data came from immunoSEQ multiplex PCR; TCRdb stores just in-frame clones and leaves some out. The table lists 190,000 or so clones, approximately 95% of them singletons. Sequencing used blood. Source of these receptors: a man younger than 35 in good health.

The chain couples TRBV19 to TRBJ2-7, with D unresolved. Trimming took off 4 bases at V and 0 bases at J, with 10 bases between the two ends. CDR3 size: 14 residues. Germline CDR1 reads LNHDA; CDR2 reads SQIVND (reference sequence). In DNA form, the CDR3 reads TGTGCCAGTAGTAGGGCGTATAGCTCCTACGAGCAGTACTTC. It codes for CASSRAYSSYEQYF.

A few counts support this clone. The CDR3 DNA reads TGTGCCAGCAGTGCCCGAACAGGAACCTATAATTCACCCCTCCACTTT. It encodes CASSARTGTYNSPLHF. This chain uses TRBV2 with TRBJ1-6, with a possible D match to TRBD1 (5 bases). The V end lost 4 bases, the J end lost 2 bases, and 12 bases lay between the germline ends. Germline CDR1 is SNHLY and CDR2 is FYNNEI. CDR3 length: 16 residues.

The chain recombines TRBV4-1 with TRBJ1-4; 9 bases line up with TRBD1. Germline loops: CDR1 MGHRA, CDR2 YSYEKL. V was pared by 0 bases and J by 8 bases, with 10 bases of the junction left unmatched. The CDR3 length is 17 residues. CDR3 region: CASSQDQRDRATEKLFF. The CDR3 DNA is TGCGCCAGCAGCCAAGATCAGCGGGACAGGGCTACGGAAAAACTGTTTTTT.

The V call is TRBV28, the J call TRBJ2-7, with TRBD1 matching over 8 bases. Germline CDR1 is MDHEN and CDR2 is SYDVKM. Trimming at V came to 5 bases and at J to 5 bases, leaving 5 bases not matched to a gene. CDR3 length: 13 residues. The CDR3 protein is CASSPGQEHEQYF. DNA for the CDR3: TGTGCCAGCAGTCCGGGACAGGAGCACGAGCAGTACTTC. The full variable domain, completed using reference TRBV28 and TRBJ2-7, is DVKVTQSSRYLVKRTGEKVFLECVQDMDHENMFWYRQDPGLGLRLIYFSYDVKMKEKGDIPEGYSVSREKKERFSLILESASTNQTSMYLCASSPGQEHEQYFGPGTRLTVT.

The chain combines TRBV10-3 with TRBJ2-1; the match to TRBD2 covers 12 bases. Per the germline V gene, CDR1 is ENHRY and CDR2 is SYGVKD. The CDR3 is 16 residues long. V lost 7 bases and J lost 2; bases outside the gene matches: 6. Here the CDR3 reads CAIKTSGGNAYNEQFF. Written as DNA, the CDR3 is TGTGCCATCAAAACTAGCGGGGGGAACGCCTACAATGAGCAGTTCTTC.

The chain employs TRBV5-1 and TRBJ1-1; a weak D match, TRBD1 (5 bases). The CDR3 contains 16 residues. Trimming removed 3 bases at V and 0 bases at J, with 15 bases between. Germline V CDR1 and CDR2: SGHRS, YFSETQ. The CDR3 nucleotides read TGCGCCAGCAGCTCCTTGGGGGGGACCATGAACACTGAAGCTTTCTTT. It is translated as CASSSLGGTMNTEAFF.

The chain employs TRBV30 and TRBJ1-6, with no clear D. Trimming left V 3 bases short and J 8 bases short, with 8 bases between. Germline V CDR1 and CDR2: GTSNPN, SVGIG (reference sequence). This CDR3 spans 12 amino acids. Written as DNA, the CDR3 is TGTGCCTGGAGCCTCGGAGATTCACCCCTCCACTTT. This codes for CAWSLGDSPLHF.

J is TRBJ1-5 and V is TRBV14, with 12 bases that match TRBD1. CDR1 is SGHDN and CDR2 is FVKESK in the germline V gene. Unmatched junction bases numbered 5, after V lost 3 bases and J lost 5 bases. CDR3 size: 16 residues. The CDR3 here is CASSQSGTGGHQPQHF. CDR3 nucleotides: TGTGCCAGCAGCCAGTCCGGGACAGGGGGCCATCAGCCCCAGCATTTT.

The rearrangement links TRBV10-3 to TRBJ2-7; 10 bases map to TRBD1. Germline assignment: CDR1 ENHRY and CDR2 SYGVKD. The CDR3 length is 14 residues. V was clipped by 7 bases and J by 1 base; unmatched bases: 4. In DNA form, the CDR3 reads TGTGCCATCACGAGGGACAGGGGATCCTACGAGCAGTACTTC. This encodes CAITRDRGSYEQYF.

The chain joins TRBV19 to TRBJ1-3; D call uncertain. With 3 bases removed from V and 0 bases from J, the gap between germline ends came to 12 bases. This CDR3 spans 16 amino acids. Germline CDR1 is LNHDA and CDR2 is SQIVND (reference sequence). The CDR3 nucleotides read TGTGCCAGTAGTATCCGAGGCTCGAACTCTGGAAACACCATATATTTT. Translated, it gives CASSIRGSNSGNTIYF.

In DNA form, the CDR3 reads TGTGCCCAGCTCGGATACTACGAGCAGTACTTC. Translation: CAQLGYYEQYF. The chain recombines TRBV19 with TRBJ2-7; the D is unclear. The CDR3 covers 11 residues. Trimming pared 11 bases from V and 3 bases from J, leaving 11 bases between. From germline, CDR1 is LNHDA and CDR2 SQIVND (reference sequence). The whole variable domain, remainder taken from reference TRBV19 and TRBJ2-7, is DGGITQSPKYLFRKEGQNVTLSCEQNLNHDAMYWYRQDPGQGLRLIYYSQIVNDFQKGDIAEGYSVSREKKESFPLTVTSAQKNPTAFYLCAQLGYYEQYFGPGTRLTVT.

The CDR3 region has the DNA TGTGCCAGTAGGAAGACAGGGGGTGGTCAGCCCCAGCATTTT. Its protein product is CASRKTGGGQPQHF. This chain connects TRBV19 to TRBJ1-5, with 9 bases matching TRBD1. The CDR3 has 14 amino acids. Germline V gives CDR1 LNHDA, CDR2 SQIVND (reference sequence). The junction had 6 bases not matched to a gene; V was cut back by 6 bases and J by 6 bases.

This chain joins TRBV18 and TRBJ2-7; the D gene is possibly TRBD2 (6 bases). CDR3 length: 17 amino acids. Per germline, CDR1 KGHSH and CDR2 LQKENI. With 4 bases removed from V and 0 bases from J, the gap between germline ends came to 19 bases. CDR3 coding DNA: TGTGCCAGCTCACAGATACCTGGAGGGGAGAGCTCCTACGAGCAGTACTTC. This encodes CASSQIPGGESSYEQYF.

In the case of this clone: The same CDR3 arises from other DNA sequences in this sample as well. The V gene is TRBV10-3, the J gene TRBJ2-3; D unclear. This CDR3 is built from 15 residues. V dropped 4 bases and J dropped 1 base, with 12 bases sitting between them. Germline assignment: CDR1 ENHRY and CDR2 SYGVKD. The CDR3: CAISGERFGTDTQYF. The CDR3, as DNA: TGTGCCATCAGTGGAGAGAGGTTCGGCACAGATACGCAGTATTTT.

The chain joins TRBV5-6 to TRBJ2-7; TRBD2 agrees at 11 bases. CDR3 length equals 15 residues. CDR1 is SGHDT and CDR2 is YYEEEE in the germline V gene. V was pared by 7 bases and J by 7 bases, with 13 bases of the junction left unmatched. CDR3 protein: CASGSAGTSGDEQYF. In DNA, the CDR3 is TGTGCCAGCGGATCTGCCGGGACTAGCGGCGATGAGCAGTACTTC.

The chain couples TRBV3-1 (or the pseudogene TRBV3-2) to TRBJ2-2; D assignment may be TRBD1 or TRBD2 (5 bases each). Trimming shortened V by 0 bases and J by 3 bases, and 14 bases separated the two germline ends. The CDR3 is made up of 17 amino acids. Germline values: CDR1 LGHDT, CDR2 YNNKEL (reference sequence). CDR3 bases: TGTGCCAGCAGCCAAGATGGGGACGCTCTATACACCGGGGAGCTGTTTTTT. Amino acid sequence: CASSQDGDALYTGELFF.

The chain couples TRBV28 to TRBJ2-7, with D possibly being TRBD2 (6 bases). The CDR3 is made up of 13 amino acids. The V end lost 7 bases, the J end lost 3 bases, and 13 bases lay between the germline ends. From germline, CDR1 is MDHEN and CDR2 SYDVKM. The CDR3 DNA is TGTGCCAGCACGCGGGGTGGAGACTACGAGCAGTACTTC. Translation gives CASTRGGDYEQYF.

This clone was seen a single time. The chain links TRBV25-1 to TRBJ2-3; D is perhaps TRBD2 (5 bases). This CDR3 contains 16 residues. The ends were cut back, 4 bases at V and 6 bases at J, with 20 bases in the middle. Germline loops: CDR1 MGHDK, CDR2 SYGVNS. This CDR3 reads CASSGQRVSSWDTQYF. The CDR3 bases are TGTGCCAGCAGTGGTCAGAGGGTATCGTCCTGGGATACGCAGTATTTT.

The CDR3 coding sequence is TGTGCTAGTGGTTTGGTACTCGGGTTCACAGATACGCAGTATTTT. Translating it yields CASGLVLGFTDTQYF. This chain uses TRBV12-5 with TRBJ2-3, with D uncertain. Deletions cut 0 bases from V and 2 bases from J, with 9 bases between. The CDR3 covers 15 residues. Germline V lookup: CDR1 LGHNT, CDR2 FRNRAP.

The chain uses TRBV6-5 and TRBJ1-5; D call uncertain. Trimming took 8 bases from V and 3 from J, leaving 11 bases between them. The V gene's germline CDR1 is MNHEY and CDR2 SVGAGI. The CDR3 spans 13 residues. The CDR3 loop is CASRVSLNQPQHF. Written as DNA, the CDR3 is TGTGCCAGCCGGGTCTCGCTCAATCAGCCCCAGCATTTT.

This sequence joins TRBV2 and TRBJ1-4; D unclear. The CDR3 covers 14 residues. The germline V and J ends were trimmed by 3 bases and 0 bases, with 5 bases remaining between them. Germline lookup yields CDR1 SNHLY and CDR2 FYNNEI. CDR3 loop: CASSDGATNEKLFF. The CDR3 DNA reads TGTGCCAGCAGTGATGGAGCAACTAATGAAAAACTGTTTTTT.

This sequence joins TRBV9 and TRBJ2-5; no clear D gene. The V end was cut by 0 bases, the J end by 5 bases, with 8 bases between. The germline CDR1 and CDR2 sequences are SGDLS and YYNGEE. This CDR3 has 13 residues. The CDR3 loop reads CASSVAAGETQYF. The CDR3 region has the DNA TGTGCCAGCAGCGTAGCCGCCGGCGAGACCCAGTACTTC.

J is TRBJ2-7 and V is TRBV3-1 (or the pseudogene TRBV3-2); TRBD2 aligns across 7 bases. V shed 4 bases and J 3 bases; nucleotides not matched to a gene: 6. Germline V gene lookup returns CDR1 LGHDT and CDR2 YNNKEL (reference sequence). This CDR3 region has 14 residues. The CDR3 sequence is CASSLSGGFYEQYF. The CDR3 DNA sequence: TGTGCCAGCAGCCTGTCCGGGGGGTTCTACGAGCAGTACTTC.

The CDR3 loop is CASSSTGISGNTIYF. In DNA form, the CDR3 reads TGTGCCAGTAGTTCAACAGGGATCTCTGGAAACACCATATATTTT. This chain uses TRBV19 with TRBJ1-3; possibly TRBD1 for D (6 bases). The CDR3 is 15 amino acids. CDR1 and CDR2 (germline): LNHDA, SQIVND (reference sequence). Deletions cut 5 bases from V and 0 bases from J, with 11 bases between.

The CDR3 region is CATTGEGNQPQHF. The CDR3 bases are TGTGCCACCACAGGGGAAGGCAATCAGCCCCAGCATTTT. The chain is built from TRBV10-3 and TRBJ1-5, with 7 nucleotides matching TRBD1. There are 13 residues in the CDR3. The germline CDR1 and CDR2 sequences are ENHRY and SYGVKD. Unmatched junction bases numbered 5, after V lost 10 bases and J lost 2 bases.

The V and J genes are TRBV6-1 and TRBJ1-1, with D hard to call. Germline V gene sequence: CDR1 MNHNS, CDR2 SASEGT. The CDR3 is 14 residues long. Trimming cost V 2 bases and J 6 bases, with 13 bases left between them. In nucleotides, the CDR3 is TGTGCCAGCAGTGAACAGAAGGGTTGGGCTGAAGCTTTCTTT. It translates to CASSEQKGWAEAFF.

The V gene is TRBV28, the J gene TRBJ2-2; 9 bases line up with TRBD2. The CDR3 loop spans 14 amino acids. With 11 bases clipped from V and 5 bases from J, the junction kept 9 bases outside the gene matches. Germline V gene data show CDR1 as MDHEN and CDR2 as SYDVKM. DNA of the CDR3: TGTGCCTCACTGGCGGGGGGGAATACCGGGGAGCTGTTTTTT. The encoded protein is CASLAGGNTGELFF.